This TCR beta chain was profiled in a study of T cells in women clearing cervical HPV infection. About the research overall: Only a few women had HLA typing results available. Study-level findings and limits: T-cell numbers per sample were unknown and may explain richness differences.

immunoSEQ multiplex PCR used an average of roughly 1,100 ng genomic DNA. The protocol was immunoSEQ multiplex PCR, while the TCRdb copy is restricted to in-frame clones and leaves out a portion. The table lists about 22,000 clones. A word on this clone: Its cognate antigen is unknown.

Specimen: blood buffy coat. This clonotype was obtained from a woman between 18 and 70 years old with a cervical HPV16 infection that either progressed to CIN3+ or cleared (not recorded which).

The CDR3 bases that were read are TGTGCCAGCGCGGGTACCACCTACGAG. This sequence encodes CASAGTTYE. The complete CDR3 sequence is CASAGTTYEQYF. The chain employs TRBV2 and TRBJ2-7; TRBD2 might be the D (5 bases). The read finishes 3 residues shy of the CDR3 end, and the germline J gene is used to complete it. The CDR3 is made up of 12 amino acids. The germline gives CDR1 SNHLY, CDR2 FYNNEI. Trimming shortened V by 8 bases and J by 2 bases, and 10 bases separated the two germline ends. The variable domain in full, with the rest retrieved from reference TRBV2 and TRBJ2-7, is EPEVTQTPSHQVTQMGQEVILRCVPISNHLYFYWYRQILGQKVEFLVSFYNNEISEKSEIFDDQFSVERPDGSNFTLKIRSTKLEDSAMYFCASAGTTYEQYFGPGTRLTVT.